This TCR beta chain was captured in a study of blood T cells in healthy people across ages. Study-level points and caveats: PBMCs that were unsorted prevented a conclusive naive versus antigen-experienced comparison. Per million T cells, TCR beta diversity dropped about linearly as age rose. Donor CMV status, an unknown factor, possibly confounded changes in expanded clonotypes.

The donors, all healthy, were Caucasians living in Russia, aged roughly 6 to 100. The CDR3 has 15 residues. The germline gives CDR1 ENHRY, CDR2 SYGVKD. V gave up 6 bases and J gave up 3 bases; unmatched junction bases: 8. Next came a second PCR, run for about 7 to 12 cycles, which used a sample-barcoded 5' primer along with a J-beta primer mix. TCRdb reanalysed the 5' RACE reads using MiXCR and keeps one entry per CDR3 protein. Altogether hundreds of thousands of distinct CDR3 sequences are present, 45% to 50% being singletons, with the ten largest covering over 10%. Remarks on this clonotype: Its antigen remains unknown.

This chain joins TRBV10-3 and TRBJ2-1; 7 bases map to TRBD1. Specimen: blood. The receptor's source is a man aged 30-40 years in good health. The CDR3 DNA sequence: TGTGCCATCAGCGGACAGGCTCCCCGCTACAATGAGCAGTTCTTC. As protein: CAISGQAPRYNEQFF.